This T cell receptor beta chain was sequenced for a study of regulatory T cells in long-lasting Graves disease. Study background: Patients with new Graves' disease had used antithyroid drugs below 3 months.

Study results and caveats: Examination was confined to peripheral blood, excluding thyroid tissue.

Time point reported: newly diagnosed GD, antithyroid drugs for less than 3 months. Following extraction of RNA from PBMCs, that RNA was used to make the TCR library. From each patient, roughly 10 milliliters of peripheral blood was drawn and collected into an EDTA anticoagulant tube. Ten or more counts support this clonotype. Its antigen is not identified. Libraries of TCR beta came from iRepertoire HTBI primers plus Arm-PCR of CDR3 regions. TCRdb re-called the multiplex PCR reads with MiXCR, one entry per CDR3 protein. This sample yields about 470,000 distinct CDR3 sequences, of which about 15% are seen a single time; 16% belongs to the top ten. The data were also submitted as part of a second study, on T cells in Graves' hyperthyroidism and ophthalmopathy.

The TCR originated in a woman in her twenties or thirties with Graves disease. The starting material was peripheral blood mononuclear cells (PBMCs), obtained at new diagnosis, from a patient treated with antithyroid drugs.

Written as DNA, the CDR3 is TGCGCCAGCAGCCACGGATTGGGGAGCGGTCAGCCCCAGCATTTT. Protein sequence: CASSHGLGSGQPQHF. The genes are TRBV4-1 and TRBJ1-5; D unresolved. Germline CDR1 reads MGHRA; CDR2 reads YSYEKL. The CDR3 sequence is 15 residues long. Trimming pared 3 bases from V and 6 bases from J, leaving 15 bases between.